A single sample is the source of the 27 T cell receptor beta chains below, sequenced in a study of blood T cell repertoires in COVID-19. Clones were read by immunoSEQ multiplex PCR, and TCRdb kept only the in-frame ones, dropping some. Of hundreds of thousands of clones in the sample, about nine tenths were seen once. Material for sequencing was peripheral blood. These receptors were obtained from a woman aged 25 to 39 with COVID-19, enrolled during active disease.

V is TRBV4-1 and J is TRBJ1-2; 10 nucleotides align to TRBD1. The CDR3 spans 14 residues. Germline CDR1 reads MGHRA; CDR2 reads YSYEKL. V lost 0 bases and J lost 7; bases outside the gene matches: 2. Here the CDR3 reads CASSQEWDRGGYTF. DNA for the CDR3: TGCGCCAGCAGCCAAGAATGGGACAGGGGTGGCTACACCTTC.

CDR3 nucleotides: TGTGCCAGCCACCAAAAGGACAGACCCACCGCCGAGCAGTACTTC. This codes for CASHQKDRPTAEQYF. The gene calls are TRBV19 and TRBJ2-7; possible D gene TRBD1, 6 bases. CDR3 length equals 15 residues. Germline assignment: CDR1 LNHDA and CDR2 SQIVND (reference sequence). The ends were cut back, 9 bases at V and 6 bases at J, with 24 bases in the middle.

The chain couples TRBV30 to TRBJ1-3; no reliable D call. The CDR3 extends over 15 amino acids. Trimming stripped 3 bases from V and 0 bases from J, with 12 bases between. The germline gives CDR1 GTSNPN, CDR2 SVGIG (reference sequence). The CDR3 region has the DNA TGTGCCTGGAGCCAAGTTCCGGGCTCTGGAAACACCATATATTTT. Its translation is CAWSQVPGSGNTIYF.

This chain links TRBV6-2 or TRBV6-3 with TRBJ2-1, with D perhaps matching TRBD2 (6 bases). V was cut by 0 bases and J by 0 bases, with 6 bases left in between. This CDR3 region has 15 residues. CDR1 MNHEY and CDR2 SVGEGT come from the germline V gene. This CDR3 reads CASSYSGGSYNEQFF. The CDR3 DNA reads TGTGCCAGCAGTTACTCGGGAGGCTCCTACAATGAGCAGTTCTTC.

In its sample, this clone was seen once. The CDR3 is CAWSYPTGGGTEAFF. Written as DNA, the CDR3 is TGTGCCTGGAGTTATCCTACAGGGGGAGGCACTGAAGCTTTCTTT. This chain connects TRBV30 to TRBJ1-1; TRBD1 matches 8 bases. With V trimmed by 2 bases and J by 4 bases, 9 bases remained unmatched. This CDR3 contains 15 residues. The germline V gene encodes CDR1 GTSNPN and CDR2 SVGIG (reference sequence). Looking up the rest from reference TRBV30 and TRBJ1-1 gives the full variable domain: SQTIHQWPATLVQPVGSPLSLECTVEGTSNPNLYWYRQAAGRGLQLLFYSVGIGQISSEVPQNLSASRPQDRQFILSSKKLLLSDSGFYLCAWSYPTGGGTEAFFGQGTRLTVV.

The CDR3: CASSLPSWVETQYF. As DNA, the CDR3 is TGTGCCAGCAGCTTGCCTAGTTGGGTAGAGACCCAGTACTTC. V gene TRBV5-5 combines with J gene TRBJ2-5; D remains unclear. CDR1 SGHKS and CDR2 YYEKEE come from the germline V gene (reference sequence). This CDR3 region has 14 residues. V shed 1 base and J shed 4 bases, with 11 bases lying between them.

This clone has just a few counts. The CDR3 here is CASSVRAGDEQFF. As DNA, the CDR3 is TGTGCCAGCAGCGTCAGGGCAGGAGATGAGCAGTTCTTC. The J gene is TRBJ2-1, the V gene TRBV7-3; possible D gene TRBD1, 5 bases. The CDR3 totals 13 residues. From germline, CDR1 is SGHTA and CDR2 FQGTGA. Trimming shortened V by 5 bases and J by 8 bases, and 13 bases separated the two germline ends.

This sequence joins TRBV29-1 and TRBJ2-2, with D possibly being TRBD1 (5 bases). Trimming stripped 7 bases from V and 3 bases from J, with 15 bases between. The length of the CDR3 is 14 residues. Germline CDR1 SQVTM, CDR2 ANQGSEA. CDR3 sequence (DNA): TGCAGCGCCGGACAACAGCAGGACACCGGGGAGCTGTTTTTT. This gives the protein CSAGQQQDTGELFF.

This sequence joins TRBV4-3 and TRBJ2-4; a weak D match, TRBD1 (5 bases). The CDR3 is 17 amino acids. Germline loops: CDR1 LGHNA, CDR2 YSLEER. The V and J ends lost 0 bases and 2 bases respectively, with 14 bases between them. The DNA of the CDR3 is TGCGCCAGCAGCCAAGATTGGGGCGGATACCCCAAAAACATTCAGTACTTC. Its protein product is CASSQDWGGYPKNIQYF.

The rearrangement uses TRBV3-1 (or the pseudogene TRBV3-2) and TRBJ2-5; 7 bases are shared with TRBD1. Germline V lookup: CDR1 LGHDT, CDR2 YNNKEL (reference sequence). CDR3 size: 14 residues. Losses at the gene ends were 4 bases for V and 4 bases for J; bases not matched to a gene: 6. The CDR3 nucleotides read TGTGCCAGCAGCCCGACAGGGTTGCTAGAGACCCAGTACTTC. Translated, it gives CASSPTGLLETQYF.

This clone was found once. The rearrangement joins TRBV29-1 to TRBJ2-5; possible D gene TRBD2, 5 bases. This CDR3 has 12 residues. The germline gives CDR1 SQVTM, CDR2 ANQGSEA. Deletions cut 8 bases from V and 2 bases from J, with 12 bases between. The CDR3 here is CSYEERQETQYF. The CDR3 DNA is TGCAGCTATGAGGAGCGGCAAGAGACCCAGTACTTC.

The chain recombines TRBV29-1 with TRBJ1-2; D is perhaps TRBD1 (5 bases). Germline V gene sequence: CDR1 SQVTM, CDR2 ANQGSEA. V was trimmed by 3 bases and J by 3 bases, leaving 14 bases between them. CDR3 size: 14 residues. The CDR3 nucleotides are TGCAGCGTTGATGGTCCCTCGGGGGACTATGGCTACACCTTC. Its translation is CSVDGPSGDYGYTF.

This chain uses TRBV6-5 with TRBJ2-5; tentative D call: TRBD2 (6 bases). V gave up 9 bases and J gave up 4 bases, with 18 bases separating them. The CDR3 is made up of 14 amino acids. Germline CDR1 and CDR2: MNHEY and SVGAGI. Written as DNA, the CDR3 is TGTGCCAGTAAAACGGGCGGGAAGGTAGAGACCCAGTACTTC. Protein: CASKTGGKVETQYF.

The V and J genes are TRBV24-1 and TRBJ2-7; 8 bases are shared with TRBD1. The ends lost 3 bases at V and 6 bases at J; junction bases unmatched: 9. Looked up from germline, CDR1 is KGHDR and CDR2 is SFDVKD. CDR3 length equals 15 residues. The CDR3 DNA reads TGTGCCACCAGTGATCGGACAGGGCCCGTCTCCGAGCAGTACTTC. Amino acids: CATSDRTGPVSEQYF.

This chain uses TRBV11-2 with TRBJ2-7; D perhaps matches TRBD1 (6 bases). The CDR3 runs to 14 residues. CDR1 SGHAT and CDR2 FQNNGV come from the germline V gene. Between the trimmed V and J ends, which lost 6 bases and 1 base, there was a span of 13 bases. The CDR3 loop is CASSSGTTSYEQYF. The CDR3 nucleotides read TGTGCCAGCAGTTCCGGGACAACGTCCTACGAGCAGTACTTC.

As DNA, the CDR3 is TGTGCCAGCAGCTTCGGGGGAGCCGATACGCAGTATTTT. It specifies CASSFGGADTQYF. This chain uses TRBV5-4 with TRBJ2-3; D is perhaps TRBD2 (6 bases). CDR3 length: 13 amino acids. Germline loops: CDR1 SGHNT, CDR2 YYREEE (reference sequence). V shed 2 bases and J shed 6 bases, with 10 bases lying between them.

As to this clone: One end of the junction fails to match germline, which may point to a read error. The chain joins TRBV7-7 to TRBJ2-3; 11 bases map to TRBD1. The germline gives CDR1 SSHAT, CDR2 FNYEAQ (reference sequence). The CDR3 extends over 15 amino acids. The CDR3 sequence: CASSAGQGAADTQYF. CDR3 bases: TGTGCTAGCAGCGCAGGACAGGGGGCGGCAGATACGCAGTATTTT.

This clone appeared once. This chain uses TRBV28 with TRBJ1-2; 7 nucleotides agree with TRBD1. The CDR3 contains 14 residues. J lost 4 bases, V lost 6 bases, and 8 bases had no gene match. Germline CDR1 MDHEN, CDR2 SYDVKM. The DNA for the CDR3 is TGTGCCAGCAGATATCCGGGACAGCTCTATGGCTACACCTTC. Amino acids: CASRYPGQLYGYTF.

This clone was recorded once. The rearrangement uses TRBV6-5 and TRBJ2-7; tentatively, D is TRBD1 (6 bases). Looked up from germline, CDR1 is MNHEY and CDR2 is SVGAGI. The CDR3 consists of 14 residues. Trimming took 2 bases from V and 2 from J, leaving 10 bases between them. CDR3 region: CASSYGGQTYEQYF. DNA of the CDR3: TGTGCCAGCAGTTACGGCGGACAGACCTACGAGCAGTACTTC.

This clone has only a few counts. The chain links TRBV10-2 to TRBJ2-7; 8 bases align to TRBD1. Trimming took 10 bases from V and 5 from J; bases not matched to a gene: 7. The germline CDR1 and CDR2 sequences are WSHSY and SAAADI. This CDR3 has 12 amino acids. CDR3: CAIETGDNEQYF. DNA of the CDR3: TGCGCCATCGAGACAGGGGATAACGAGCAGTACTTC.

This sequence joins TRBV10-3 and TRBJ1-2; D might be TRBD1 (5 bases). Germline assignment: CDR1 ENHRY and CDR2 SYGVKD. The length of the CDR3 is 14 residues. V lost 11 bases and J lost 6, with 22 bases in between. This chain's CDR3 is CAAVSGGNENGYTF. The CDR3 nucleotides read TGTGCCGCTGTATCGGGGGGAAACGAAAATGGCTACACCTTC.

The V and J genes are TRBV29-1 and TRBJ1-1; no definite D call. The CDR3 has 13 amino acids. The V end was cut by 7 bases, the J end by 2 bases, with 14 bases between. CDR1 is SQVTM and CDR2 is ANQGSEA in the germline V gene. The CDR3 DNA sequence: TGCAGCGCCAAGGGAGGGTTAAACACTGAAGCTTTCTTT. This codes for CSAKGGLNTEAFF.

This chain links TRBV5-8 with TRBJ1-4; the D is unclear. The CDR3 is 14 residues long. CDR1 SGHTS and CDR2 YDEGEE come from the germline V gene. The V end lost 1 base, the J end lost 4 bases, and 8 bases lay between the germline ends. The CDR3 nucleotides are TGTGCCAGCAGCTTGTACAACCGTAATGAAAAACTGTTTTTT. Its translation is CASSLYNRNEKLFF.

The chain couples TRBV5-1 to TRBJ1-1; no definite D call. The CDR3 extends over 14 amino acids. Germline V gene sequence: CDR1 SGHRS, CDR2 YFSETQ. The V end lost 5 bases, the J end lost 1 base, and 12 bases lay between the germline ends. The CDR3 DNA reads TGCGCCAGCAGGGTGGGTCGGGGGAACACTGAAGCTTTCTTT. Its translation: CASRVGRGNTEAFF.

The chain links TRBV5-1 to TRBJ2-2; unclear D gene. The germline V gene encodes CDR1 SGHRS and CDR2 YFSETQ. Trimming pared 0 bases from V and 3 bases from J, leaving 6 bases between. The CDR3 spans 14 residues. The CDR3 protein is CASSLALDTGELFF. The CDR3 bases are TGCGCCAGCAGCTTGGCTCTTGACACCGGGGAGCTGTTTTTT. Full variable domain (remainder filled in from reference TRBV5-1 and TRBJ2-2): KAGVTQTPRYLIKTRGQQVTLSCSPISGHRSVSWYQQTPGQGLQFLFEYFSETQRNKGNFPGRFSGRQFSNSRSEMNVSTLELGDSALYLCASSLALDTGELFFGEGSRLTVL.

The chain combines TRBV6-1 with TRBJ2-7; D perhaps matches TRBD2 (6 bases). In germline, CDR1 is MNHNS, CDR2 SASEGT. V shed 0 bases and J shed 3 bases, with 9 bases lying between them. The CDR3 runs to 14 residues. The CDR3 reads CASSEAQDYYEQYF. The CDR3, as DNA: TGTGCCAGCAGTGAAGCTCAGGACTACTACGAGCAGTACTTC.

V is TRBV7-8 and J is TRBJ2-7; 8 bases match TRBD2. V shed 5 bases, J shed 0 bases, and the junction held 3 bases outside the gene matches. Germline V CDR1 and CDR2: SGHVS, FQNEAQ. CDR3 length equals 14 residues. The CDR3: CASSTGTSSYEQYF. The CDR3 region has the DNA TGTGCCAGCAGCACCGGGACTAGCTCCTACGAGCAGTACTTC.